Listed below are T cell receptor beta chains from one sample, sequenced in a study of identical twins. MiXCR, run by TCRdb on the 5' RACE reads, gives a single entry per CDR3 protein. The table shows 500,000 or so distinct CDR3 sequences, with roughly 13% occurring only once. These records were also assigned to another study, of yellow fever vaccine responses in identical twins.

The specimen sequenced was CD4+ T cells sorted from blood. The receptors originated from a woman aged 18-29 years in good health. Both conserved end residues are part of each CDR3. D genes are given only for firm matches. For some rows the clone size is stated as once, few or many, or as a class when expanded; others skip it.

j_gene | abundance | d_gene | v_gene | CDR3nt | CDR3aa
TRBJ2-1 | few | . | TRBV6-1 | TGTGCCAGCAGTGAAAGGGGTGCTTCCTACAATGAGCAGTTCTTC | CASSERGASYNEQFF
TRBJ2-7 | . | TRBD1 | TRBV11-2 | TGTGCCAGCAGCTCGACAGGGACCCACGAGCAGTACTTC | CASSSTGTHEQYF
TRBJ1-2 | many | . | TRBV7-9 | TGTGCCAGCAGCTTAGCGAGATCCGACGGCTACACCTTC | CASSLARSDGYTF
TRBJ2-7 | . | TRBD1 | TRBV23-1 | TGCGCCAGCAGTCTTGGGACAGGGAGGTGCCACGAGCAGTACTTC | CASSLGTGRCHEQYF
TRBJ1-5 | few | . | TRBV3-1 | TGTGCCAGCAGCCAAGGTGGATCCTTAGCGAATCAGCCCCAGCATTTT | CASSQGGSLANQPQHF
TRBJ2-7 | few | . | TRBV3-1 | TGTGCCAGCAGTCCAATTGGTGCCTACGAGCAGTACTTC | CASSPIGAYEQYF
TRBJ2-7 | few | . | TRBV6-1 | TGTGCCAGCCCACCTCCACTTCTGAGCTCCTACGAGCAGTACTTC | CASPPPLLSSYEQYF
TRBJ1-2 | . | . | TRBV7-2 | TGTGCCAGCAGCGATCAGGTTAACTATGGCTACACCTTC | CASSDQVNYGYTF
TRBJ1-2 | . | . | TRBV3-1 | TGTGCCAGCAGCCAAGCTCGAGGGGCTACCTATGGCTACACCTTC | CASSQARGATYGYTF
TRBJ2-1 | . | TRBD2 | TRBV18 | TGTGCCAGCTCACCACTAAGCGGGGGTTACAATGAGCAGTTCTTC | CASSPLSGGYNEQFF
TRBJ1-2 | . | . | TRBV12-3/TRBV12-4 | TGTGCCAGCAAACTGGGACAACTTTCTTCTGGCTACACCTTC | CASKLGQLSSGYTF
TRBJ2-5 | . | . | TRBV7-9 | TGTGCCAGCAGCTTAGCAGTAGTCAGGTCACGAGAGACCCAGTACTTC | CASSLAVVRSRETQYF
TRBJ1-6 | few | . | TRBV2 | TGTGCCCGCGGGTCCGAGAATAATTCACCCCTCCACTTT | CARGSENNSPLHF
TRBJ2-3 | few | TRBD2 | TRBV7-2 | TGTGCCAGCATCTTCCGGGACTACCCCACAGATACGCAGTATTTT | CASIFRDYPTDTQYF